The rows below give T cell receptor beta chains drawn from one sample of a study of shared clonotypes between healthy human individuals. Assay used: immunoSEQ multiplex PCR; TCRdb lists only in-frame clones, some missing. The sample has hundreds of thousands of clones; 90% to 97% are singletons. Sample: naive CD8+ T cells sorted from blood. These receptor sequences come from a man aged 25-40 years in good health. CDR3s include the opening cysteine and the closing phenylalanine or tryptophan. Each record gives: J gene, clone size, D gene, V gene, CDR3 protein, CDR3 DNA. The D gene is left open where the match is weak. Some rows mark clone size as missing; the rest say once, few, many or name a class of expanded clone.

TRBJ2-1	once	-	TRBV5-3	CASSTTGLYNEQFF	TGTGCCAGCAGCACCACAGGACTCTACAATGAGCAGTTCTTC
TRBJ2-1	-	-	TRBV29-1	CSVDLADYNEQFF	TGCAGCGTTGACTTAGCGGACTACAATGAGCAGTTCTTC
TRBJ2-7	-	-	TRBV19	CASSPGHLPYEQYF	TGTGCCAGTAGTCCGGGACACTTACCCTACGAGCAGTACTTC
TRBJ2-1	-	-	TRBV4-1	CASSPEVGGELSSYNEQFF	TGCGCCAGCAGCCCAGAGGTAGGCGGTGAGCTGAGCTCCTACAATGAGCAGTTCTTC
TRBJ2-5	-	-	TRBV13	CASSRQVISGKTQYF	TGTGCCAGCAGTCGACAGGTTATTTCGGGAAAGACCCAGTACTTC
TRBJ2-7	-	-	TRBV29-1	CSVDLGYEQYF	TGCAGCGTTGATCTGGGCTACGAGCAGTACTTC
TRBJ2-4	-	-	TRBV28	CASSYASRGLIAKNIQYF	TGTGCCAGCAGTTACGCATCGCGGGGCCTTATAGCCAAAAACATTCAGTACTTC
TRBJ1-1	once	-	TRBV2	CASSVNPGPGNTEAFF	TGTGCCAGCAGTGTAAATCCGGGACCCGGGAACACTGAAGCTTTCTTT
TRBJ1-2	-	-	TRBV10-3	CATRVESQYGYTF	TGTGCCACCAGGGTGGAGTCCCAGTATGGCTACACCTTC
TRBJ1-5	-	-	TRBV27	CASSLSINGGNQPQHF	TGTGCCAGCAGTTTATCGATAAATGGAGGGAATCAGCCCCAGCATTTT
TRBJ2-7	-	TRBD1	TRBV27	CASQGQGNYEQYF	TGTGCCAGCCAGGGACAGGGAAACTACGAGCAGTACTTC